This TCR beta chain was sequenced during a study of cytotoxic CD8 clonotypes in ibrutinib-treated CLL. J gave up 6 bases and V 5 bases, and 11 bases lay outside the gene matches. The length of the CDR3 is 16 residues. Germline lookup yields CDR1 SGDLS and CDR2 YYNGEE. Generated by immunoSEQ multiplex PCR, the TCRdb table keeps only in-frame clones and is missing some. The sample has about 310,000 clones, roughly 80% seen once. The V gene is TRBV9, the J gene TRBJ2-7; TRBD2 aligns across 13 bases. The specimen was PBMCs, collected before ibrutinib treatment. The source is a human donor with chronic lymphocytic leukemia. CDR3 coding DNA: TGTGCCAGCAGTACCGGACTAGCGGGAGATCCTGGCGAGCAGTACTTC. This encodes CASSTGLAGDPGEQYF.